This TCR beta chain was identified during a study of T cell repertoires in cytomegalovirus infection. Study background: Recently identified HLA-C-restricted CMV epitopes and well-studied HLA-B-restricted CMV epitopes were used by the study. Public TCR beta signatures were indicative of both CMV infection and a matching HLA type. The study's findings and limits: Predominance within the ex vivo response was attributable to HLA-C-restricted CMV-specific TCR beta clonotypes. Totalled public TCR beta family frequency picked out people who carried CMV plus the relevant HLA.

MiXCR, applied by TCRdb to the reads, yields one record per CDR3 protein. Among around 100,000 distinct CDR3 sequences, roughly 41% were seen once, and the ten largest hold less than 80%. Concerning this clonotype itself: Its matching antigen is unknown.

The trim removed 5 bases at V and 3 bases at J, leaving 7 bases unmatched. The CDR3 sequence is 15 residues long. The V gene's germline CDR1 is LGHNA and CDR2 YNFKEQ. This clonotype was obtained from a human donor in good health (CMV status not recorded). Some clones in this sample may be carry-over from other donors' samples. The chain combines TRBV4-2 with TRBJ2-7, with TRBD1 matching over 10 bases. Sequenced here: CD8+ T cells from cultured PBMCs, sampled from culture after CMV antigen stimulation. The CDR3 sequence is CASSYGTGDVYEQYF. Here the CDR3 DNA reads TGTGCCAGCAGCTACGGGACAGGGGACGTCTACGAGCAGTACTTC.